A single sample gave rise to the 26 T cell receptor beta chains below, sequenced in a study of CD8+ T cells in alopecia areata. RNA was extracted and reverse transcribed into cDNA as the sequencing template. Some clones are missing from TCRdb's copy, which holds only in-frame ones; the method was immunoSEQ multiplex PCR. The sample yields 250,000 to 350,000 clones, 60% seen once. Treatment specified: oral pan-JAK inhibitor, 5-10 mg twice daily. Sequencing used CD4+ T cells sorted from blood, obtained around week 52, from a patient treated with tofacitinib. The receptors come from a human donor with alopecia areata.

The chain combines TRBV4-1 with TRBJ2-2; TRBD1 is a possible D gene (5 bases). This CDR3 comprises 16 residues. CDR1 is MGHRA, CDR2 YSYEKL, per germline. The germline V and J ends were trimmed by 5 bases and 3 bases, with 16 bases remaining between them. The CDR3 loop is CASSISGSADTGELFF. Here the CDR3 DNA reads TGCGCCAGCAGCATTTCAGGGTCGGCTGACACCGGGGAGCTGTTTTTT.

This sequence joins TRBV27 and TRBJ2-2; a weak D match, TRBD1 (6 bases). Germline CDR1 is MNHEY and CDR2 is SMNVEV (reference sequence). Trimming shortened V by 2 bases and J by 7 bases, and 11 bases separated the two germline ends. This CDR3 contains 14 residues. The CDR3 DNA follows: TGTGCCAGCAGTTTAATCAGGGGACGCGGGGAGCTGTTTTTT. As protein: CASSLIRGRGELFF.

This clone came up once. The chain combines TRBV30 with TRBJ1-5, with a tentative D call TRBD1 (6 bases). This CDR3 spans 15 amino acids. Germline assignment: CDR1 GTSNPN and CDR2 SVGIG (reference sequence). V was pared by 2 bases and J by 5 bases, with 16 bases between. The CDR3 coding sequence is TGTGCCTGGAGTATCCAAACAGGGCTCGATCAGCCCCAGCATTTT. Its protein product is CAWSIQTGLDQPQHF.

This sequence joins TRBV5-1 and TRBJ2-4; tentative D call: TRBD2 (5 bases). CDR1 and CDR2 from the germline V gene are SGHRS and YFSETQ. Trimming stripped 0 bases from V and 7 bases from J, with 5 bases between. The CDR3 length is 12 residues. The CDR3 coding sequence is TGCGCCAGCAGCTTGGCGGGGAACATTCAGTACTTC. It is translated as CASSLAGNIQYF.

As for this clone: Other nucleotide sequences from this sample produce the same CDR3. The V gene is TRBV5-1, the J gene TRBJ2-3; D perhaps matches TRBD2 (6 bases). The CDR3 sequence is 15 residues long. The V end lost 0 bases, the J end lost 1 base, and 9 bases lay between the germline ends. Germline lookup yields CDR1 SGHRS and CDR2 YFSETQ. CDR3 sequence reads: CASSLELAGTDTQYF. As DNA, the CDR3 is TGCGCCAGCAGCTTGGAACTAGCCGGCACAGATACGCAGTATTTT.

This clone has just a few counts. V is TRBV30 and J is TRBJ1-2, with a possible D match to TRBD1 (5 bases). The CDR3 covers 14 residues. V was shortened by 1 base and J by 7 bases, with 16 bases between the two germline ends. CDR1 and CDR2 (germline): GTSNPN, SVGIG (reference sequence). The CDR3 DNA sequence: TGTGCCTGGAGTGCATCCATCCGGGACTTTGGCTACACCTTC. This gives the protein CAWSASIRDFGYTF.

The gene calls are TRBV5-1 and TRBJ1-5; D uncertain. The germline V gene encodes CDR1 SGHRS and CDR2 YFSETQ. V was clipped by 5 bases and J by 4 bases, with 10 bases between them. This CDR3 has 13 amino acids. CDR3 coding DNA: TGCGCCAGCAGGCCTGGACCAAATCAGCCCCAGCATTTT. Amino acid sequence: CASRPGPNQPQHF. The whole variable domain, remainder taken from reference TRBV5-1 and TRBJ1-5, is KAGVTQTPRYLIKTRGQQVTLSCSPISGHRSVSWYQQTPGQGLQFLFEYFSETQRNKGNFPGRFSGRQFSNSRSEMNVSTLELGDSALYLCASRPGPNQPQHFGDGTRLSIL.

In its sample, this clone was seen a few times. The V and J genes are TRBV18 and TRBJ1-2; 7 nucleotides line up with TRBD1. The CDR3 is 15 amino acids. The germline CDR1 and CDR2 sequences are KGHSH and LQKENI. Trimming cost V 2 bases and J 4 bases; bases outside gene matches: 7. CDR3 residues: CASSPTGDRGYGYTF. The CDR3 bases are TGTGCCAGCTCACCAACAGGGGATCGGGGCTATGGCTACACCTTC.

This clone was seen more than once but under ten times. The V gene is TRBV6-5, the J gene TRBJ1-1; 7 nucleotides align to TRBD1. From germline, CDR1 is MNHEY and CDR2 SVGAGI. V was pared by 2 bases and J by 0 bases, with 0 bases of the junction left unmatched. The CDR3 length is 14 residues. The CDR3 reads CASSYTGVNTEAFF. DNA for the CDR3: TGTGCCAGCAGTTACACAGGGGTGAACACTGAAGCTTTCTTT.

Here the CDR3 reads CASSLDDRRSYIQYF. The CDR3 region has the DNA TGCGCCAGCAGCTTGGACGACAGGAGAAGTTACATTCAGTACTTC. The chain combines TRBV5-1 with TRBJ2-4, with D perhaps matching TRBD1 (6 bases). The CDR3 runs to 15 residues. V shed 0 bases and J shed 8 bases, with 15 bases lying between them. Germline CDR1 is SGHRS and CDR2 is YFSETQ.

This chain uses TRBV29-1 with TRBJ1-2; no reliable D call. The germline V gene has CDR1 SQVTM and CDR2 ANQGSEA. The CDR3 totals 13 residues. Trimming removed 7 bases from V and 3 bases from J, with 15 bases in between. Here the CDR3 reads CSAEGSADYGYTF. For the CDR3, the DNA is TGCAGCGCGGAAGGTTCAGCGGACTATGGCTACACCTTC.

The V call is TRBV5-1, the J call TRBJ1-1; D unresolved. CDR1 SGHRS and CDR2 YFSETQ come from the germline V gene. This CDR3 comprises 15 residues. V was shortened by 0 bases and J by 1 base, with 10 bases between the two germline ends. The CDR3 region has the DNA TGCGCCAGCAGCTTGGGGGGTAACCCGAACACTGAAGCTTTCTTT. This sequence encodes CASSLGGNPNTEAFF.

This clone was seen more than once but under ten times. The genes are TRBV5-1 and TRBJ2-1; no clear D. Germline V gives CDR1 SGHRS, CDR2 YFSETQ. V lost 7 bases and J lost 12, with 14 bases in between. The CDR3 is 11 residues long. The CDR3 sequence: CASAPIIGQFF. CDR3 DNA sequence: TGCGCCAGCGCCCCCATTATCGGGCAGTTCTTC. Combining the CDR3 with reference TRBV5-1 and TRBJ2-1 gives the whole variable domain KAGVTQTPRYLIKTRGQQVTLSCSPISGHRSVSWYQQTPGQGLQFLFEYFSETQRNKGNFPGRFSGRQFSNSRSEMNVSTLELGDSALYLCASAPIIGQFFGPGTRLTVL.

This chain links TRBV30 with TRBJ1-4; D gene uncertain. Per germline, CDR1 GTSNPN and CDR2 SVGIG (reference sequence). Deletions cut 0 bases from V and 2 bases from J, with 10 bases between. The CDR3 extends over 15 amino acids. The CDR3 reads CAWSVGHLTNEKLFF. Written as DNA, the CDR3 is TGTGCCTGGAGTGTAGGGCACCTCACTAATGAAAAACTGTTTTTT.

V is TRBV25-1 and J is TRBJ1-6; 7 bases map to TRBD1. Losses at the gene ends were 4 bases for V and 11 bases for J; bases not matched to a gene: 5. The CDR3 has 13 amino acids. CDR1 and CDR2 from the germline V gene are MGHDK and SYGVNS. The CDR3 reads CASSGQGRPPLHF. CDR3 DNA: TGTGCCAGCAGTGGACAGGGTCGGCCACCCCTCCACTTT.

This chain joins TRBV5-1 and TRBJ2-5; 8 bases match TRBD1. This CDR3 is built from 13 residues. V was clipped by 4 bases and J by 5 bases; unmatched bases: 4. CDR1 and CDR2 (germline): SGHRS, YFSETQ. CDR3 residues: CASSDRGSETQYF. DNA of the CDR3: TGCGCCAGCAGCGACAGGGGATCGGAGACCCAGTACTTC.

The V call is TRBV29-1, the J call TRBJ2-1; 8 positions match TRBD1. Germline values: CDR1 SQVTM, CDR2 ANQGSEA. The CDR3 has 13 amino acids. Unmatched junction bases numbered 4, after V lost 5 bases and J lost 4 bases. The DNA of the CDR3 is TGCAGCGTTACCGGACAGGGATACAATGAGCAGTTCTTC. Protein product: CSVTGQGYNEQFF.

The chain is built from TRBV5-1 and TRBJ2-7, with D perhaps TRBD2 (5 bases). V was cut by 0 bases and J by 4 bases, with 11 bases left in between. CDR1 and CDR2 from the germline V gene are SGHRS and YFSETQ. This CDR3 is 14 amino acids long. The CDR3 sequence is CASSLGGSNYEQYF. The DNA for the CDR3 is TGCGCCAGCAGCTTGGGTGGGAGTAATTACGAGCAGTACTTC.

The rearrangement links TRBV4-3 to TRBJ2-3; TRBD2 matches at 9 bases. The CDR3 runs to 19 residues. The V segment lost 0 bases and the J segment 2 bases; nucleotides outside the gene matches: 12. The germline V gene encodes CDR1 LGHNA and CDR2 YSLEER. Written as DNA, the CDR3 is TGCGCCAGCAGCCAAGAAGGGGTTGGGCTAGCGGGGAACACAGATACGCAGTATTTT. This sequence encodes CASSQEGVGLAGNTDTQYF.

The gene calls are TRBV7-2 and TRBJ2-5; 9 nucleotides match TRBD1. This CDR3 comprises 15 residues. Germline V CDR1 and CDR2: SGHTA, FQGNSA. The ends lost 5 bases at V and 6 bases at J; junction bases unmatched: 10. CDR3 in DNA: TGTGCCAGCAGCGGAGGGGGGACAGGGAATCAGACCCAGTACTTC. It encodes CASSGGGTGNQTQYF. The full variable domain, in which reference TRBV7-2 and TRBJ2-5 provide the parts outside the CDR3, is GAGVSQSPSNKVTEKGKDVELRCDPISGHTALYWYRQSLGQGLEFLIYFQGNSAPDKSGLPSDRFSAERTGGSVSTLTIQRTQQEDSAVYLCASSGGGTGNQTQYFGPGTRLLVL.

The chain carries TRBV6-5 and TRBJ2-2; D tentatively fits TRBD1 or TRBD2 (6 bases each). The germline V and J ends were trimmed by 7 bases and 4 bases, with 13 bases remaining between them. CDR1 and CDR2 from the germline V gene are MNHEY and SVGAGI. This CDR3 spans 14 amino acids. The CDR3 loop reads CASKGGSGTGELFF. The DNA of the CDR3 is TGTGCCAGCAAGGGGGGTTCGGGCACCGGGGAGCTGTTTTTT.

The chain employs TRBV5-1 and TRBJ2-3; D not certain. Per germline, CDR1 SGHRS and CDR2 YFSETQ. The CDR3 covers 14 residues. Trimming left V 6 bases short and J 0 bases short, with 11 bases between. Here the CDR3 DNA reads TGCGCCAGCAATCCGGAAGGGAGCACAGATACGCAGTATTTT. Protein sequence: CASNPEGSTDTQYF.

The CDR3 nucleotides read TGCAGCGTTGAAGATCGAAGGGGAGGAGATACGCAGTATTTT. Amino acids: CSVEDRRGGDTQYF. The chain carries TRBV29-1 and TRBJ2-3, with D tentatively TRBD2 (6 bases). V was shortened by 0 bases and J by 5 bases, with 12 bases between the two germline ends. The CDR3 extends over 14 amino acids. Germline V gene sequence: CDR1 SQVTM, CDR2 ANQGSEA.

Turning to this clone: An end of the junction does not agree with germline; a read error may underlie this. This chain links TRBV27 with TRBJ2-7; D might be TRBD2 (6 bases). Germline CDR1 reads MNHEY; CDR2 reads SMNVEV (reference sequence). CDR3 length equals 14 residues. The CDR3 region is CATLKGGARQERDF. Here the CDR3 DNA reads TGTGCCACCCTCAAAGGAGGGGCCCGACAAGAACGGGACTTC.

The V call is TRBV18, the J call TRBJ2-1; 14 nucleotides line up with TRBD2. The length of the CDR3 is 17 residues. Germline CDR1 and CDR2: KGHSH and LQKENI. V lost 2 bases, J lost 10 bases, and 10 bases stayed unmatched. CDR3 residues: CASSPGTSGGVTKEQFF. The CDR3 nucleotides are TGTGCCAGCTCACCAGGGACTAGCGGGGGTGTCACTAAGGAGCAGTTCTTC.

This chain uses TRBV12-5 with TRBJ1-2; TRBD1 matches at 9 bases. The CDR3 spans 15 residues. V lost 3 bases to trimming and J lost 2 bases; unmatched junction nucleotides: 4. The germline CDR1 and CDR2 sequences are LGHNT and FRNRAP. CDR3 region: CASGFYGQGNYGYTF. CDR3 in DNA: TGTGCTAGTGGTTTCTATGGACAGGGGAACTATGGCTACACCTTC.